This T cell receptor beta chain emerged from a study of cytomegalovirus exposure and HLA in healthy donors. The study, taken as a whole, reports: Certain sequence variants were highly shared and formed a cluster, and this cluster was likely a sequencing artifact.

With 60 Vbeta and 13 Jbeta primers, the PCR was carried out. Produced via immunoSEQ multiplex PCR; TCRdb's table is partial and in-frame only. The profile covers about 140,000 clones, with around four fifths appearing a single time and around 2.9% taken by the ten largest. Regarding donors, all were healthy bone marrow donors. This clone appeared a few times. No antigen is known for it. The CDR3 is made up of 14 amino acids. Germline assignment: CDR1 MNHNS and CDR2 SASEGT. V lost 3 bases, J lost 7 bases, and 13 bases lay in between. The TCR sequence derives from a female donor in good health and CMV-seronegative. The rearrangement joins TRBV6-1 to TRBJ1-5; D is perhaps TRBD1 (6 bases). Sequencing used PBMCs. CDR3 sequence reads: CASSDLGGRQPQHF. In nucleotides, the CDR3 is TGTGCCAGCAGTGATCTTGGGGGCCGGCAGCCCCAGCATTTT.